This T cell receptor beta chain originates from a study of blood T cell repertoires in COVID-19. Study details: The origin of the acute and convalescent COVID-19 samples was the United States, Italy and Spain. PBMCs, B-cell-depleted T cells, or T cells were the source of the cDNA or gDNA that made up the material.

CDR3 length equals 13 residues. With 6 bases clipped from V and 6 bases from J, the junction kept 7 bases outside the gene matches. Germline values: CDR1 MNHNY, CDR2 SVGAGI (reference sequence). Under the authors' procedure: Researchers report that nucleated cell counts were estimated from reference gene primer amplification. TCRdb's table, derived via immunoSEQ multiplex PCR, lists solely in-frame clones and lacks some. V, J and clone size are taken as reported in that table, and D and trimming were inferred from the DNA itself. Seen here are 140,000 to 150,000 clones, around 80% observed once, and the top ten hold about 15%.

This clonotype was obtained from a human donor with acute or convalescent COVID-19. The donor label of this sample is uncertain. The chain joins TRBV6-6 to TRBJ1-2; 7 bases match TRBD1. The source material was peripheral blood. The CDR3: CASSQGVENGYTF. The CDR3 region has the DNA TGTGCCAGCAGCCAGGGGGTAGAGAATGGCTACACCTTC.